These 12 T cell receptor beta chains originate from one sample sequenced in a study of shared clonotypes between healthy human individuals (dated by TCRdb to between 2020 and 2021). CD8 naive samples were obtained by positive selection for CCR7 among CD45RO-negative cells, yielding a CD45RA+CCR7+ population from which TemRA cells were excluded. Library preparation was by the immunoSEQ multiplex PCR assay. Entries here come from immuneACCESS through TCRdb and include only in-frame sequences with V and J called. Some clones fail to appear in such tables; in the studies checked, an unresolved V gene covers under half of the shortfall, and the cause of the remainder is unknown. The sample contains roughly 2,000,000 clones, around 96% of them found a single time. The ten largest clones add up to around 1% of the sample. The material sequenced was naive CD8+ T cells sorted from blood. The sample's cell subset or site label, decoded: CD45RA+CCR7+. The receptors derive from a man aged 18 to 35 in good health.

The chain is built from TRBV27 and TRBJ2-2, with unresolved D. Between the trimmed V and J ends, which lost 6 bases and 7 bases, there was a span of 9 bases. CDR1 MNHEY and CDR2 SMNVEV come from the germline V gene (reference sequence). This CDR3 is 12 amino acids long. The DNA of the CDR3 is TGTGCCAGCAGGGCCCTCGGCGGGGAGCTGTTTTTT. Translated: CASRALGGELFF.

The chain uses TRBV5-6 and TRBJ2-5, with a weak D call TRBD1 (5 bases). The CDR3 has 15 amino acids. CDR1 and CDR2 from the germline V gene are SGHDT and YYEEEE. V dropped 4 bases and J dropped 2 bases, with 15 bases sitting between them. Here the CDR3 reads CASSTWTYQQETQYF. The CDR3 DNA reads as TGTGCCAGCAGCACATGGACATACCAGCAAGAGACCCAGTACTTC.

Worth noting for this clone: Other DNA sequences in the sample encode the same CDR3. The CDR3 region has the DNA TGTGCCAGCAGCGGGGTGAACACCGGGGAGCTGTTTTTT. This translates into CASSGVNTGELFF. The chain couples TRBV7-9 to TRBJ2-2; D is undetermined. V was cut by 5 bases and J by 1 base, with 5 bases left in between. This CDR3 comprises 13 residues. The germline gives CDR1 SEHNR, CDR2 FQNEAQ (reference sequence).

The chain combines TRBV4-1 with TRBJ2-7; D unresolved. CDR3 length: 13 amino acids. The V end was cut by 6 bases, the J end by 4 bases, with 13 bases between. Looked up from germline, CDR1 is MGHRA and CDR2 is YSYEKL. CDR3 sequence (DNA): TGCGCCAGCAGTGGAACCGCGGCGTACGAGCAGTACTTC. This codes for CASSGTAAYEQYF.

This rearrangement joins TRBV5-4 to TRBJ2-7, with D hard to call. V lost 0 bases and J lost 2, with 9 bases in between. The germline V gene encodes CDR1 SGHNT and CDR2 YYREEE (reference sequence). This CDR3 contains 14 residues. As DNA, the CDR3 is TGTGCCAGCAGCTTGGGGCCCACAGCCTACGAGCAGTACTTC. Encoded protein: CASSLGPTAYEQYF.

About this clone: This sample includes further DNA sequences coding for the same CDR3. V and J are TRBV6-5 and TRBJ1-1, with a possible D match to TRBD1 (5 bases). CDR3 length equals 13 residues. Trimming removed 2 bases at V and 5 bases at J, with 9 bases between. CDR1 is MNHEY, CDR2 SVGAGI, per germline. The CDR3 DNA reads as TGTGCCAGCAGTTACGAGGGGAGGACTGAAGCTTTCTTT. It specifies CASSYEGRTEAFF.

This clone was recorded once. One end of the junction does not line up with germline, which may come from a read error. This sequence joins TRBV7-7 and TRBJ2-1, with D perhaps given as TRBD1 or TRBD2 (5 bases each). The CDR3 has 15 residues. From germline, CDR1 is SSHAT and CDR2 FNYEAQ (reference sequence). The CDR3 DNA follows: TGTGCTAGCAGCGAGGGGCAGGAATGGTTGAATGAGCAGTTCTTC. Its translation is CASSEGQEWLNEQFF.

Concerning this clone: Other DNA sequences in the same sample also yield this CDR3. The chain's CDR3 is CSVGGSYEQYF. CDR3 nucleotides: TGCAGCGTTGGCGGGAGCTACGAGCAGTACTTC. The chain has TRBV29-1 and TRBJ2-7, with 7 nucleotides matching TRBD2. The CDR3 is 11 residues long. The V gene end was trimmed by 4 bases and the J gene end by 3 bases; junction bases not matched to a gene: 0. Per germline, CDR1 SQVTM and CDR2 ANQGSEA.

The V and J genes are TRBV27 and TRBJ1-1; D unresolved. CDR1 is MNHEY, CDR2 SMNVEV, per germline (reference sequence). The CDR3 sequence is 15 residues long. The V end lost 0 bases, the J end lost 4 bases, and 12 bases lay between the germline ends. In DNA, the CDR3 is TGTGCCAGCAGTTTATCAACCGGTGGCAGCACTGAAGCTTTCTTT. Encoded protein: CASSLSTGGSTEAFF.

About this clone: Different DNA sequences within this sample yield the same CDR3. This chain uses TRBV30 with TRBJ1-5; D perhaps matches TRBD1 (5 bases). CDR1 GTSNPN and CDR2 SVGIG come from the germline V gene (reference sequence). The CDR3 covers 15 residues. V gave up 0 bases and J gave up 1 base, with 10 bases separating them. The CDR3: CAWSVGAGSNQPQHF. In DNA form, the CDR3 reads TGTGCCTGGAGTGTTGGGGCAGGCAGCAATCAGCCCCAGCATTTT.

CDR3 DNA sequence: TGTGCCAGCAGCCCTGAGGATACGCAGTATTTT. Translating it yields CASSPEDTQYF. This chain joins TRBV2 and TRBJ2-3; D is unclear. V lost 6 bases to trimming and J lost 6 bases, with 7 bases between them. Germline V gene sequence: CDR1 SNHLY, CDR2 FYNNEI. This CDR3 is built from 11 residues.

The chain joins TRBV27 to TRBJ2-1; TRBD2 is a possible D gene (6 bases). The V gene's germline CDR1 is MNHEY and CDR2 SMNVEV (reference sequence). V shed 0 bases and J shed 2 bases, with 11 bases lying between them. The CDR3 consists of 16 residues. The chain's CDR3 is CASSLSPGAAYNEQFF. The DNA of the CDR3 is TGTGCCAGCAGTTTATCCCCGGGAGCCGCCTACAATGAGCAGTTCTTC.